The 2 T cell receptor beta chains reported below all come from one sample, sequenced in a study of CD8 T cells in Susac syndrome. The authors reverse transcribed roughly 0.5 to 1 ug RNA with random hexamers. TCRdb ran MiXCR on the immunoSEQ multiplex PCR reads and lists one entry per CDR3 protein. The sample has some 68,000 distinct CDR3 sequences, 93% seen once. Sequenced: CD4+ T cells from PBMCs. Source of these receptors: a human donor with Susac syndrome.

This chain joins TRBV28 and TRBJ2-5; D is possibly TRBD1 (6 bases). CDR1 is MDHEN and CDR2 is SYDVKM in the germline V gene. V was pared by 8 bases and J by 1 base, with 14 bases between. CDR3 size: 14 residues. CDR3 nucleotides: TGTGCCAGCGGCACCGACAGGACCCAAGAGACCCAGTACTTC. Protein sequence: CASGTDRTQETQYF.

The gene calls are TRBV15 and TRBJ2-3, with 15 bases identical to TRBD2. The CDR3 runs 16 residues. V gave up 0 bases and J gave up 9 bases; unmatched junction bases: 4. Germline V CDR1 and CDR2: LNHNV, YYDKDF (reference sequence). The CDR3 region has the DNA TGTGCCACCAGCAGAGATAGGACTAGCGGGGGGGCGACGCAGTATTTT. Amino acids: CATSRDRTSGGATQYF.